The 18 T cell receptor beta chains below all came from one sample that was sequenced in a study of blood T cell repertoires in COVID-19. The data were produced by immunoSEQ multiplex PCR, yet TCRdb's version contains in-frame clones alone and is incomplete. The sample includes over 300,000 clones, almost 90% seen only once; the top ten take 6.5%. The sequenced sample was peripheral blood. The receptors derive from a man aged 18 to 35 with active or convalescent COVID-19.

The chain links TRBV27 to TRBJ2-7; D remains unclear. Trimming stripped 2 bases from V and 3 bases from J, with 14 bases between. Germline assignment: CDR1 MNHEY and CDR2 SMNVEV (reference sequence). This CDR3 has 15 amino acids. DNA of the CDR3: TGTGCCAGCAGTTTAATGAGTCTCAAAAACTACGAGCAGTACTTC. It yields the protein CASSLMSLKNYEQYF.

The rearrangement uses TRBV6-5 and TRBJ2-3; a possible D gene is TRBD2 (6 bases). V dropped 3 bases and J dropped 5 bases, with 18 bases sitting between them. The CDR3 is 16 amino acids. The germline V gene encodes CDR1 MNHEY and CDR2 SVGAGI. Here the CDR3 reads CASSYATASGVDTQYF. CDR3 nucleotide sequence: TGTGCCAGCAGTTATGCGACAGCTTCGGGAGTAGATACGCAGTATTTT.

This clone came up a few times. As DNA, the CDR3 is TGTGCCACCAGCAGGCCGGGGACAGGGCTTTATGAGCAGTTCTTC. Translated: CATSRPGTGLYEQFF. This rearrangement joins TRBV15 to TRBJ2-1, with 9 bases lining up with TRBD1. The CDR3 is 15 amino acids. V dropped 3 bases and J dropped 8; count of bases not matched to a gene: 8. Germline V gives CDR1 LNHNV, CDR2 YYDKDF (reference sequence).

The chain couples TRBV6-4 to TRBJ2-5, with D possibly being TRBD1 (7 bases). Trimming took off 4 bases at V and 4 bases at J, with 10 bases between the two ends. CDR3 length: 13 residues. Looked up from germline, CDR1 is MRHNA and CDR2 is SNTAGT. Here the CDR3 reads CASSGQGGETQYF. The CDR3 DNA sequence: TGTGCCAGCAGTGGACAGGGAGGAGAGACCCAGTACTTC.

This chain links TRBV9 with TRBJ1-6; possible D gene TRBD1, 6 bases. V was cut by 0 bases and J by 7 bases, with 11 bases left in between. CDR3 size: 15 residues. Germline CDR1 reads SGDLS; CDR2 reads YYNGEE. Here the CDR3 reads CASSVGGPGNSPLHF. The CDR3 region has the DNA TGTGCCAGCAGCGTAGGGGGGCCAGGGAATTCACCCCTCCACTTT. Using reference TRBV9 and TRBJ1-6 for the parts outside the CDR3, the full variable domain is DSGVTQTPKHLITATGQRVTLRCSPRSGDLSVYWYQQSLDQGLQFLIQYYNGEERAKGNILERFSAQQFPDLHSELNLSSLELGDSALYFCASSVGGPGNSPLHFGNGTRLTVT.

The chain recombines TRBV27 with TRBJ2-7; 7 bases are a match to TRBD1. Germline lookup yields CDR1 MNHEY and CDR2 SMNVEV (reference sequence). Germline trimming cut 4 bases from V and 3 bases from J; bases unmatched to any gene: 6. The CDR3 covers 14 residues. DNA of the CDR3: TGTGCCAGCAGTTCGACAGGGTTGGGCTACGAGCAGTACTTC. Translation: CASSSTGLGYEQYF.

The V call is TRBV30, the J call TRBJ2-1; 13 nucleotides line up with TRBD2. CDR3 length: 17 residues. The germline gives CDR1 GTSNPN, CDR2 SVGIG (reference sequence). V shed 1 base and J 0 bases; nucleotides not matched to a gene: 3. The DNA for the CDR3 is TGTGCCTGGAGTGAAACTAGCGGGAGGGTCTCCTACAATGAGCAGTTCTTC. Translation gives CAWSETSGRVSYNEQFF.

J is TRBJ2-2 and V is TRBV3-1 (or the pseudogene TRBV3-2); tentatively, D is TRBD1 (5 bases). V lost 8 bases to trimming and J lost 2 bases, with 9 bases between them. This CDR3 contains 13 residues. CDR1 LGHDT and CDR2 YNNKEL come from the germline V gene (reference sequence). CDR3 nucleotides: TGTGCCAGCGATAGGGGCAACACCGGGGAGCTGTTTTTT. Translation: CASDRGNTGELFF.

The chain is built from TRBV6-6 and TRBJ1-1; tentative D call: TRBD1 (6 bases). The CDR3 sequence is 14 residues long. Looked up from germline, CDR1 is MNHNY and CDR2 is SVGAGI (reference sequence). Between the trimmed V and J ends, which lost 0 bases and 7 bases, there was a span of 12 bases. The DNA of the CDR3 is TGTGCCAGCAGTTACTCGGGGGGGGGCGGTGAAGCTTTCTTT. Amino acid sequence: CASSYSGGGGEAFF.

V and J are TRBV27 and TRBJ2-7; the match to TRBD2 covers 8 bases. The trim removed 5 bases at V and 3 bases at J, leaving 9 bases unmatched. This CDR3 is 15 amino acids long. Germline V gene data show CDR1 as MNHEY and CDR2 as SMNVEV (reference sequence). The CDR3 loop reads CASSTVAGKGYEQYF. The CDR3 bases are TGTGCCAGCAGTACCGTAGCGGGGAAGGGCTACGAGCAGTACTTC.

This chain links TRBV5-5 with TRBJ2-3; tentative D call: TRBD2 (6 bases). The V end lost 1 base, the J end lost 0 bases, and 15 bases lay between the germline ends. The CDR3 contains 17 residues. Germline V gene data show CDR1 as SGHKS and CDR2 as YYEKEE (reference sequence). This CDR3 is CASSLTPSGTSTDTQYF. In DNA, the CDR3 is TGTGCCAGCAGCTTGACCCCTTCGGGGACTAGCACAGATACGCAGTATTTT.

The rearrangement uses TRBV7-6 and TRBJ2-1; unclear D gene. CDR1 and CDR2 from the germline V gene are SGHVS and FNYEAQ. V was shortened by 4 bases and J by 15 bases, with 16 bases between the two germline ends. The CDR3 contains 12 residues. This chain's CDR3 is CASSSDSAERFF. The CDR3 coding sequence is TGTGCCAGCAGCTCTGACTCCGCCGAGAGGTTCTTC.

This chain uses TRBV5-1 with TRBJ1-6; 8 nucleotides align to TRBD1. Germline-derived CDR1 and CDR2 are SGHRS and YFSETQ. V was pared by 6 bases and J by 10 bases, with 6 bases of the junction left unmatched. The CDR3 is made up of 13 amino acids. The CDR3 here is CASNPDRGSPLHF. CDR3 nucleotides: TGCGCCAGCAACCCAGACAGGGGATCACCCCTCCACTTT.

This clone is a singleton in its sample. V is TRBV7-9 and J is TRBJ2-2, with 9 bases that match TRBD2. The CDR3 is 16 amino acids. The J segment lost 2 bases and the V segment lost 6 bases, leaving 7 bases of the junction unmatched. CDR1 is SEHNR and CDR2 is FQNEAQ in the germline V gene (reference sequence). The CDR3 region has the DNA TGTGCCAGCAGTGGCCCTAGCGGGGATAACACCGGGGAGCTGTTTTTT. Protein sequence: CASSGPSGDNTGELFF.

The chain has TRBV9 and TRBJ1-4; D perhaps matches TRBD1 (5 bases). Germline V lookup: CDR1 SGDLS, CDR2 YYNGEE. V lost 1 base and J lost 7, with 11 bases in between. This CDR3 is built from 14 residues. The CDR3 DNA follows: TGTGCCAGCAGCGTAAGAGGGGAGGGTGAAAAACTGTTTTTT. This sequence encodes CASSVRGEGEKLFF.

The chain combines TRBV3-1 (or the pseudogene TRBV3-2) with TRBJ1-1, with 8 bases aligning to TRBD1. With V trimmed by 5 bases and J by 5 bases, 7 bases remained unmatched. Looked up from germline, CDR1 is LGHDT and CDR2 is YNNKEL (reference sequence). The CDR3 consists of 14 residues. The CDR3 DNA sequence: TGTGCCAGCAGCTTTACAGGGGGTTGGACTGAAGCTTTCTTT. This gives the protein CASSFTGGWTEAFF.

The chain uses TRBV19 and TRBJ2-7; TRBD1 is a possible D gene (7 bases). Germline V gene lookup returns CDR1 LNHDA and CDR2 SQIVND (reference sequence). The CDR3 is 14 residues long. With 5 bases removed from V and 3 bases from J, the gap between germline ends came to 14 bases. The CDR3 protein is CASSGRGADYEQYF. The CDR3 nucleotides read TGTGCCAGTAGTGGCAGGGGGGCGGACTACGAGCAGTACTTC.

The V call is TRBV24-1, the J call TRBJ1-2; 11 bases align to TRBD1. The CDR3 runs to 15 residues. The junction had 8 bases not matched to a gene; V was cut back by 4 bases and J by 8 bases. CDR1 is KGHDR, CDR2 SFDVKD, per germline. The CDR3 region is CATSDSGTGGIGYTF. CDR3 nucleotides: TGTGCCACCAGTGACAGCGGGACAGGGGGGATCGGCTACACCTTC.